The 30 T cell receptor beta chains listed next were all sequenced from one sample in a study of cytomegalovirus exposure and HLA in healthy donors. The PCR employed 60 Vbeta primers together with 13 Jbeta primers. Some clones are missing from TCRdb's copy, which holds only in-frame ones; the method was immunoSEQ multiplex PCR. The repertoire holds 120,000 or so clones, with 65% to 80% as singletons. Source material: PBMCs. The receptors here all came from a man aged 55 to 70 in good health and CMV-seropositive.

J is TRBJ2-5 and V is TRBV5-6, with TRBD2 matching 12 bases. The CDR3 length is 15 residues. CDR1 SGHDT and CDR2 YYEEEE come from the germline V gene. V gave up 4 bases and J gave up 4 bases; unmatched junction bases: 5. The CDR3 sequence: CASSLGTSGPETQYF. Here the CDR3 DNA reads TGTGCCAGCAGCCTTGGGACTAGCGGGCCAGAGACCCAGTACTTC.

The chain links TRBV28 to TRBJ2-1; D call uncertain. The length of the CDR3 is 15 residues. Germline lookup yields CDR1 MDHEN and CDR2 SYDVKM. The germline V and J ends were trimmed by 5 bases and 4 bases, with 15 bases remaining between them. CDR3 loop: CASSPPPRPYNEQFF. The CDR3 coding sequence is TGTGCCAGCAGTCCCCCCCCCAGGCCATACAATGAGCAGTTCTTC.

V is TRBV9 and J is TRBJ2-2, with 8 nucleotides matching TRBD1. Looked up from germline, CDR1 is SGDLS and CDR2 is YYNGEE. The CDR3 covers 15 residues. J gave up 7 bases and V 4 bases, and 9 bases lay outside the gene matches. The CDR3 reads CASSPRGRDGGELFF. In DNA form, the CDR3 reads TGTGCCAGCAGCCCCAGGGGGCGGGATGGCGGGGAGCTGTTTTTT.

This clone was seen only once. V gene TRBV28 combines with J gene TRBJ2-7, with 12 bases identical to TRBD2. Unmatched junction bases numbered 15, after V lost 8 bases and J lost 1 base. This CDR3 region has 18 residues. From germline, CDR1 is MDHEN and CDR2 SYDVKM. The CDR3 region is CASSKFLAGLAGSYEQYF. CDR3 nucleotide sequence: TGTGCCAGCTCAAAGTTCCTAGCCGGACTAGCGGGGTCCTACGAGCAGTACTTC.

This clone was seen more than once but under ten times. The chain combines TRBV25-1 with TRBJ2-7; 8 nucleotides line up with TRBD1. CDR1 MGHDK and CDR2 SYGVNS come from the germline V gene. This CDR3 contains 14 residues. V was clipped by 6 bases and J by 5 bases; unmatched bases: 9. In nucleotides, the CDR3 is TGTGCCAGCAGCTCAGGGGGCGCAGTAGACGAGCAGTACTTC. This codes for CASSSGGAVDEQYF.

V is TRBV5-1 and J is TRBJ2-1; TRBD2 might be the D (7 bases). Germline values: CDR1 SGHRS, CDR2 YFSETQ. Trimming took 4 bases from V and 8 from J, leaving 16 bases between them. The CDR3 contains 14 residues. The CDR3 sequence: CASSVGREGDEQFF. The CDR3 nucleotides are TGCGCCAGCAGCGTGGGCAGGGAGGGGGATGAGCAGTTCTTC.

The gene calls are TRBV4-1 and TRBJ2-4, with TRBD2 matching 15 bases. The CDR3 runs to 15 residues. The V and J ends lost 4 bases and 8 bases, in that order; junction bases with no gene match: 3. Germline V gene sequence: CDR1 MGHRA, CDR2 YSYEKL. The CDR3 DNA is TGCGCCAGCAGCCGGACTAGCGGGGGGGCAGACATTCAGTACTTC. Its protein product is CASSRTSGGADIQYF.

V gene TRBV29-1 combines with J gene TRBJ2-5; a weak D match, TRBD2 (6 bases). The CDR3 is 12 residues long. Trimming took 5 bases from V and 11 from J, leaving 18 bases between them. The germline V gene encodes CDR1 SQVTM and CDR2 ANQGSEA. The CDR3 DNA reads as TGCAGCGTTCGGGCAGGGTCGGGGGAGCAGTACTTC. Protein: CSVRAGSGEQYF.

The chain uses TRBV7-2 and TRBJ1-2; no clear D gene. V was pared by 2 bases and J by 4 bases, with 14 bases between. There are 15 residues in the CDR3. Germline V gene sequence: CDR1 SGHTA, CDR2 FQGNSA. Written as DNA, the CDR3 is TGTGCCAGCAGCTTATCGTCAGGAGGTCCCTATGGCTACACCTTC. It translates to CASSLSSGGPYGYTF. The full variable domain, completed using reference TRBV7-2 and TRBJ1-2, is GAGVSQSPSNKVTEKGKDVELRCDPISGHTALYWYRQSLGQGLEFLIYFQGNSAPDKSGLPSDRFSAERTGGSVSTLTIQRTQQEDSAVYLCASSLSSGGPYGYTFGSGTRLTVV.

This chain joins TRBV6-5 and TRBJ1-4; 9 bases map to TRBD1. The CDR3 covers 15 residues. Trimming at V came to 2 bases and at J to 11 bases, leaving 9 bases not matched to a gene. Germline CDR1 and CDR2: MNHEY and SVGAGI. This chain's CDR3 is CASSYQGQGLGKLFF. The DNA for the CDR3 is TGTGCCAGCAGTTACCAGGGACAGGGCCTTGGGAAACTGTTTTTT.

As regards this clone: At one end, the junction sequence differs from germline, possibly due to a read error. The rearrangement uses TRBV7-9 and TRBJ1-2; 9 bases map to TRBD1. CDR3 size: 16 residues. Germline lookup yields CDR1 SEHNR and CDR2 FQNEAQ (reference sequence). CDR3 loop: CSSSREPGQGIGGYTF. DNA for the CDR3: TGTTCCAGCAGCCGTGAACCGGGACAGGGTATCGGAGGCTACACCTTC.

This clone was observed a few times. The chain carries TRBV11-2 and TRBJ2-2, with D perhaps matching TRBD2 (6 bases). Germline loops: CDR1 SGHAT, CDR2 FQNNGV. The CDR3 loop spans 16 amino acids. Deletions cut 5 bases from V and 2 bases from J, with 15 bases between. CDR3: CASSHNLGLNTGELFF. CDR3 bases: TGTGCCAGCAGCCACAACTTGGGACTTAACACCGGGGAGCTGTTTTTT.

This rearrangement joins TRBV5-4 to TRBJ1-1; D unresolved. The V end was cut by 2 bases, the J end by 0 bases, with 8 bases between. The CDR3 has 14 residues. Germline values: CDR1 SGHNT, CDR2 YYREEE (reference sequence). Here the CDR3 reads CASSFEGMNTEAFF. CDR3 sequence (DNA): TGTGCCAGCAGCTTCGAGGGTATGAACACTGAAGCTTTCTTT.

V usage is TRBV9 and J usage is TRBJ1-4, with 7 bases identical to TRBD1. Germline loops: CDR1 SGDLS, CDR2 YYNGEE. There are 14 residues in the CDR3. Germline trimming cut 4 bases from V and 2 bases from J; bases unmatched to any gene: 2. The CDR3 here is CASSRQGTNEKLFF. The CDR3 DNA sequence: TGTGCCAGCAGCCGACAGGGCACTAATGAAAAACTGTTTTTT.

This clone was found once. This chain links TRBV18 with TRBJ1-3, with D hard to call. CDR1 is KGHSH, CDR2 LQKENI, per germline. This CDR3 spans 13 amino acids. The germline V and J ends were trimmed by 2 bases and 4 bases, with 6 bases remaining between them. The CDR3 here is CASSPYTGNTIYF. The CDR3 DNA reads TGTGCCAGCTCACCATACACGGGAAACACCATATATTTT.

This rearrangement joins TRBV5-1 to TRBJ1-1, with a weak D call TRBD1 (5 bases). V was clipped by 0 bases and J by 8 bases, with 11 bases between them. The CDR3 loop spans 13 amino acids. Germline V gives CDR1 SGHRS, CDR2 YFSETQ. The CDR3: CASSLGVAGEAFF. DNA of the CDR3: TGCGCCAGCAGCTTGGGGGTGGCAGGGGAAGCTTTCTTT.

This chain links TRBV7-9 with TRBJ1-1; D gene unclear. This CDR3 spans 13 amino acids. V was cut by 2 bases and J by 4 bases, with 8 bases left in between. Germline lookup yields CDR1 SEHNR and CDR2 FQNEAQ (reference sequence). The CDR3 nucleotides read TGTGCCAGCAGCTTAACAGAAGGCACTGAAGCTTTCTTT. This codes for CASSLTEGTEAFF.

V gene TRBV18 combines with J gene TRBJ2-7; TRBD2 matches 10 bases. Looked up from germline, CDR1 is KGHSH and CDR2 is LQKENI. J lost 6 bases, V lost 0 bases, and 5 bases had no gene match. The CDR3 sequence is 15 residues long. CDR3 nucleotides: TGTGCCAGCTCACCACCCACTAGCGGGACCATCGAGCAGTACTTC. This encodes CASSPPTSGTIEQYF.

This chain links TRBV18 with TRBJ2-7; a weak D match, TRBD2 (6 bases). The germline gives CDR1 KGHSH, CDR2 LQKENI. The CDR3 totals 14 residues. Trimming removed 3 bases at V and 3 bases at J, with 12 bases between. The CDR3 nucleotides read TGTGCCAGCTCACCGGGACTCTCCTACTACGAGCAGTACTTC. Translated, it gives CASSPGLSYYEQYF.

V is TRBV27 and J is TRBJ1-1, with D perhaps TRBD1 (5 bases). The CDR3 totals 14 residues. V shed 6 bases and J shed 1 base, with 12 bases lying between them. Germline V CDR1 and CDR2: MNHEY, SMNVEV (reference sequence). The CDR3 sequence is CASSPTGENTEAFF. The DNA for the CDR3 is TGTGCCAGCAGCCCGACGGGGGAGAACACTGAAGCTTTCTTT.

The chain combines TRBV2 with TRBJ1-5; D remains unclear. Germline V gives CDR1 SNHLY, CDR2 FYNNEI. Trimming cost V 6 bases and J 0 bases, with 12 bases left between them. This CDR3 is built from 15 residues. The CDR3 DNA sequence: TGTGCCAGCAGATACGGGATTTATAGCAATCAGCCCCAGCATTTT. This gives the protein CASRYGIYSNQPQHF.

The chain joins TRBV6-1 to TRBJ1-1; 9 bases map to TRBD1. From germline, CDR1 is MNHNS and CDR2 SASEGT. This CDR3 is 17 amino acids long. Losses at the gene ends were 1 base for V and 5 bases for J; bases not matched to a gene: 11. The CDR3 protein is CASSEDPGTGRKTEAFF. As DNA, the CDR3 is TGTGCCAGCAGTGAAGACCCGGGGACAGGGCGAAAGACTGAAGCTTTCTTT.

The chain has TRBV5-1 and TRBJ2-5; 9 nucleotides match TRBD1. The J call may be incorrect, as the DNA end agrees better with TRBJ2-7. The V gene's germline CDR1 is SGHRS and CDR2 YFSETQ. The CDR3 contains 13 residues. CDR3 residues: CASSVDRGYEQYF. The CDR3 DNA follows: TGCGCCAGCAGCGTCGACAGGGGGTACGAGCAGTACTTC.

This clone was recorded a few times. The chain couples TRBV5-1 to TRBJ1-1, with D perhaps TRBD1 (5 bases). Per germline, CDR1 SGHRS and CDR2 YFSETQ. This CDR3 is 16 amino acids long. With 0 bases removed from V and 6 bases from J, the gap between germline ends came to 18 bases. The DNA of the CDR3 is TGCGCCAGCAGCTTGGATAGGCTATGGGGCACAGCTGAAGCTTTCTTT. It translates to CASSLDRLWGTAEAFF.

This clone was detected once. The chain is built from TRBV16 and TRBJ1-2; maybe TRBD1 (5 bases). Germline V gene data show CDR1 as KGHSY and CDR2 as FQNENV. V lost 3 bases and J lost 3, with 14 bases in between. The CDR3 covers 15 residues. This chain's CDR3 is CASSQYRGMDYGYTF. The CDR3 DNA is TGTGCCAGCAGCCAGTACCGGGGGATGGACTATGGCTACACCTTC.

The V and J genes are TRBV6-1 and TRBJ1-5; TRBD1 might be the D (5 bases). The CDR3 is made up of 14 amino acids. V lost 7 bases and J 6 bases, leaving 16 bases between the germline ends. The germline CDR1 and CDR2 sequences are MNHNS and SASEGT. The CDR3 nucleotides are TGTGCCAGCATCCCTGTCTGGGGGGGTCAGCCCCAGCATTTT. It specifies CASIPVWGGQPQHF.

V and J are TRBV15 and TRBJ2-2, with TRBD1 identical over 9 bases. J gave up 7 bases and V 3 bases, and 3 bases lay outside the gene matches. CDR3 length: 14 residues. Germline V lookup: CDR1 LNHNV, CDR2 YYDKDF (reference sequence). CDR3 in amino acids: CATSRDRGGGELFF. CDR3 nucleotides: TGTGCCACCAGCAGGGACAGGGGTGGCGGGGAGCTGTTTTTT.

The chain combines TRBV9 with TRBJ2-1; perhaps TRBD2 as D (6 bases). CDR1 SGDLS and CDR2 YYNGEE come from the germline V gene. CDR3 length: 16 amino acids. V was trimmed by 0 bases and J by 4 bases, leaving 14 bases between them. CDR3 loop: CASSVDGGSRYNEQFF. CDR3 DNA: TGTGCCAGCAGCGTAGACGGGGGATCCCGTTACAATGAGCAGTTCTTC. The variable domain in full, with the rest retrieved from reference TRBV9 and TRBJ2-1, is DSGVTQTPKHLITATGQRVTLRCSPRSGDLSVYWYQQSLDQGLQFLIQYYNGEERAKGNILERFSAQQFPDLHSELNLSSLELGDSALYFCASSVDGGSRYNEQFFGPGTRLTVL.

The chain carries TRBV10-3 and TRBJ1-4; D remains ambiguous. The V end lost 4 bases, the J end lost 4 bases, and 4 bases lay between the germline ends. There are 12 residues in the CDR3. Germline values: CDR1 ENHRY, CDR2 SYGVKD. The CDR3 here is CAISARNEKLFF. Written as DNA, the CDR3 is TGTGCCATCAGTGCCCGTAATGAAAAACTGTTTTTT.

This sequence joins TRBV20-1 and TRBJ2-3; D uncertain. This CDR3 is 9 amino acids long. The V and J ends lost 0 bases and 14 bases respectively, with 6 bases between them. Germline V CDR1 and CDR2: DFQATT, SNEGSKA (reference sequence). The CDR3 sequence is CSAREAGYF. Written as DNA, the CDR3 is TGCAGTGCTAGAGAGGCTGGGTATTTT.